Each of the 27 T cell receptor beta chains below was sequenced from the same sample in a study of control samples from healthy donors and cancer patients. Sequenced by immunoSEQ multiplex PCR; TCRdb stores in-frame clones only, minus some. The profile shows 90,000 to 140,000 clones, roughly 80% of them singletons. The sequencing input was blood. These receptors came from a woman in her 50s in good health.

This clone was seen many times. CDR3 protein: CASSFGAAGELFF. The CDR3 DNA is TGTGCCAGCAGTTTTGGGGCAGCCGGGGAGCTGTTTTTT. The rearrangement uses TRBV6-2 or TRBV6-3 and TRBJ2-2, with D possibly being TRBD1 (5 bases). From germline, CDR1 is MNHEY and CDR2 SVGEGT. V was pared by 4 bases and J by 6 bases, with 9 bases between. The CDR3 runs 13 residues.

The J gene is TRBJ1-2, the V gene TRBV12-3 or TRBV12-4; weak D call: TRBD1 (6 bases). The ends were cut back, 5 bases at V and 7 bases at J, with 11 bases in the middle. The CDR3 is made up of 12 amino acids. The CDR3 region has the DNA TGTGCCAGCAGTAGGACAGCTTTTGGCTACACCTTC. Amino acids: CASSRTAFGYTF.

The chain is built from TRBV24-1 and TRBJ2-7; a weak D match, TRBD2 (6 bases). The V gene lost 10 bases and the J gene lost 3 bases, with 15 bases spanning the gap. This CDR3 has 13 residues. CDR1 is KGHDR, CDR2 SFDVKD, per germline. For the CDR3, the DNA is TGTGCCACGTTTTCCTACGGGAGCTACGAGCAGTACTTC. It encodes CATFSYGSYEQYF.

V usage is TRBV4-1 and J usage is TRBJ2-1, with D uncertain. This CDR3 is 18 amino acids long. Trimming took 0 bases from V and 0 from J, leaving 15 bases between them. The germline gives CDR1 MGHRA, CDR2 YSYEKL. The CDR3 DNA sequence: TGCGCCAGCAGCCAAGACGACCCGGACCCTAGCTCCTACAATGAGCAGTTCTTC. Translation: CASSQDDPDPSSYNEQFF.

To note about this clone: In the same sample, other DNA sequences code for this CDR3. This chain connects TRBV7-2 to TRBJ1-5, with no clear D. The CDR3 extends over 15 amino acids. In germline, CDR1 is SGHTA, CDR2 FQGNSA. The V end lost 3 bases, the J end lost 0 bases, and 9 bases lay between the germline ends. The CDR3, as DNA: TGTGCCAGCAGCTTGGCAGCAAATAGCAATCAGCCCCAGCATTTT. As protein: CASSLAANSNQPQHF. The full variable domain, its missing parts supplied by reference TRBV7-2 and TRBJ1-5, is GAGVSQSPSNKVTEKGKDVELRCDPISGHTALYWYRQSLGQGLEFLIYFQGNSAPDKSGLPSDRFSAERTGGSVSTLTIQRTQQEDSAVYLCASSLAANSNQPQHFGDGTRLSIL.

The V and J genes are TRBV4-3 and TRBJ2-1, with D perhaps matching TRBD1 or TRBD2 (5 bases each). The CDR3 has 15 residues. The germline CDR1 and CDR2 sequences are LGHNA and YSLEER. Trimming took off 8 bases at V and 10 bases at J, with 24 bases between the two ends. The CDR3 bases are TGCGCCAGCGCACCCGGGACCGGGAATCTGGCGGAGCAGTTCTTC. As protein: CASAPGTGNLAEQFF.

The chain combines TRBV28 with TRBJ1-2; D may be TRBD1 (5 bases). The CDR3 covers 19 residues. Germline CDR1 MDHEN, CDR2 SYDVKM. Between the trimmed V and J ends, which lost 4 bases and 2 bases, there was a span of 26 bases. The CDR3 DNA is TGTGCCAGCAGTTCCTTTTCCCCTGTAAAAAAACAGGCAAACTATGGCTACACCTTC. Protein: CASSSFSPVKKQANYGYTF.

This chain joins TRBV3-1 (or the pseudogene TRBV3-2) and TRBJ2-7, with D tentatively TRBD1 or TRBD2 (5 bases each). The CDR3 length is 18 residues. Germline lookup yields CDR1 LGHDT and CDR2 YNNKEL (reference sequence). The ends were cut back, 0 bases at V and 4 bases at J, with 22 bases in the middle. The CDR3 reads CASSQDPVRGSRVYEQYF. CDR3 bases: TGTGCCAGCAGCCAAGATCCGGTTCGGGGCTCGCGAGTTTACGAGCAGTACTTC.

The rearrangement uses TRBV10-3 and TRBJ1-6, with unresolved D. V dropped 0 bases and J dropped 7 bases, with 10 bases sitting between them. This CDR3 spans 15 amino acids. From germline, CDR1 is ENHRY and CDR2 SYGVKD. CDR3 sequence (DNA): TGTGCCATCAGTGAGTCGGGTCAGTGGAATTCACCCCTCCACTTT. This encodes CAISESGQWNSPLHF.

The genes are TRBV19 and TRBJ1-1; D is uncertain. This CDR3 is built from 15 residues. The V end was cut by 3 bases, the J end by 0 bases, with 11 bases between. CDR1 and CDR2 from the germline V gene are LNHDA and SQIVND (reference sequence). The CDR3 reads CASSIGVLMNTEAFF. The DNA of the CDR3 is TGTGCCAGTAGTATTGGGGTCTTGATGAACACTGAAGCTTTCTTT. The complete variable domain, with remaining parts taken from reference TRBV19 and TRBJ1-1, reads DGGITQSPKYLFRKEGQNVTLSCEQNLNHDAMYWYRQDPGQGLRLIYYSQIVNDFQKGDIAEGYSVSREKKESFPLTVTSAQKNPTAFYLCASSIGVLMNTEAFFGQGTRLTVV.

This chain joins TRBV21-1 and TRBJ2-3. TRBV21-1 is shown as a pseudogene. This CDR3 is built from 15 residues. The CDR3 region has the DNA TGTGCCAGCAGCAAATCGGGGCTTCGCACAGATACGCAGTATTTT. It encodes CASSKSGLRTDTQYF.

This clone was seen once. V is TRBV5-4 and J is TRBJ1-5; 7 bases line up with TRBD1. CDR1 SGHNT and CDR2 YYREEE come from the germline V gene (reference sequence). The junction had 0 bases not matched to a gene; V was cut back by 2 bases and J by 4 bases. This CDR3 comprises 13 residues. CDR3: CASSLQGNQPQHF. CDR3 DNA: TGTGCCAGCAGCTTACAGGGGAATCAGCCCCAGCATTTT.

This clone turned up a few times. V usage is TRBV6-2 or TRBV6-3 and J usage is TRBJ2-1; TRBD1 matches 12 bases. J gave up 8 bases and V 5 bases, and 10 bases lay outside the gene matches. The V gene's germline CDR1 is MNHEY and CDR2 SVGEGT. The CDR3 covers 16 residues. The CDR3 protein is CASSRDRGLFFDEQFF. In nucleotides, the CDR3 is TGTGCCAGCAGTAGGGACAGGGGGCTTTTTTTCGATGAGCAGTTCTTC.

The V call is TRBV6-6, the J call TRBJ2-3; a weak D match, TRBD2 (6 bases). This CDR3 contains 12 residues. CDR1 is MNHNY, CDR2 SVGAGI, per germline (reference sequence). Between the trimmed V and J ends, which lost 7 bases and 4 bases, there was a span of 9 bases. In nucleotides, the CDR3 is TGTGCCAGCACTAGCGAGTCAGATACGCAGTATTTT. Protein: CASTSESDTQYF.

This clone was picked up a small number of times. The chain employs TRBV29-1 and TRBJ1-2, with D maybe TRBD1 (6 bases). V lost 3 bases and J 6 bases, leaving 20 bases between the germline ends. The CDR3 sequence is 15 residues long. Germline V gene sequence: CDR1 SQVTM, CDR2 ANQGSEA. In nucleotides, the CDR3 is TGCAGCGTTGACACCGGAGGGGGGAATCGGGATGGCTACACCTTC. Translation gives CSVDTGGGNRDGYTF.

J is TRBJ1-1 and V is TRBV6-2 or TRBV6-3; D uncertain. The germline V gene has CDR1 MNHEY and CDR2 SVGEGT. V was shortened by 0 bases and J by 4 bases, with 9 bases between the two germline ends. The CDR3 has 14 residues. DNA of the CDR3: TGTGCCAGCAGTTACTCATCAATGGGCACTGAAGCTTTCTTT. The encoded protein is CASSYSSMGTEAFF.

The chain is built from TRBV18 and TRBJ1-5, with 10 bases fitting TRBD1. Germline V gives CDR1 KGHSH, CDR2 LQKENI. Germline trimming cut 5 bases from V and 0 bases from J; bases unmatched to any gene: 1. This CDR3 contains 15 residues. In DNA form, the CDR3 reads TGTGCCAGCTCAGACAGGGGGCGTAGCAATCAGCCCCAGCATTTT. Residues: CASSDRGRSNQPQHF.

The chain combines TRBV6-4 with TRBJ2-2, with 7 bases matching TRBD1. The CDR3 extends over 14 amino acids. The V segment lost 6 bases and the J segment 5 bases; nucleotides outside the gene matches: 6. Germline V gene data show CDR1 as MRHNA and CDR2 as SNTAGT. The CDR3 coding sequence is TGTGCCAGCAGCGTTGACAGGGATACCGGGGAGCTGTTTTTT. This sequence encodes CASSVDRDTGELFF.

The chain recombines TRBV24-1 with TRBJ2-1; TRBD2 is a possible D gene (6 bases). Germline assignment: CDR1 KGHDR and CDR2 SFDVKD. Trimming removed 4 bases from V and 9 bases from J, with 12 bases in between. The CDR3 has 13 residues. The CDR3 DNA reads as TGTGCCACCAGTGACAATGGAGGGGTTGAGCAGTTCTTC. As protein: CATSDNGGVEQFF.

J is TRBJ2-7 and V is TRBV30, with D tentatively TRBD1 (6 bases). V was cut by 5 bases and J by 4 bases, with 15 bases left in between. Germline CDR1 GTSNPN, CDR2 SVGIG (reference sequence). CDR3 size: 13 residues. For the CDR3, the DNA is TGTGCCTGGGGTGGGACACCGGTGTACGAGCAGTACTTC. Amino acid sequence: CAWGGTPVYEQYF.

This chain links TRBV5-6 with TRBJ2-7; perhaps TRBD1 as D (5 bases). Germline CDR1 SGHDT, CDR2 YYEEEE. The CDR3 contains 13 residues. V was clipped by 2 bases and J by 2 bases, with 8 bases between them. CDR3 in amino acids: CASSFDSTYEQYF. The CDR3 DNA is TGTGCCAGCAGCTTTGACAGCACCTACGAGCAGTACTTC.

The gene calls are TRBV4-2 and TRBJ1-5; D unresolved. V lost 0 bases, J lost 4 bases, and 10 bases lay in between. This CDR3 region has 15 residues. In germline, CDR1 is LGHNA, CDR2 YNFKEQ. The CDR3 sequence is CASSQDGQPNQPQHF. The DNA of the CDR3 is TGTGCCAGCAGCCAAGATGGGCAGCCGAATCAGCCCCAGCATTTT.

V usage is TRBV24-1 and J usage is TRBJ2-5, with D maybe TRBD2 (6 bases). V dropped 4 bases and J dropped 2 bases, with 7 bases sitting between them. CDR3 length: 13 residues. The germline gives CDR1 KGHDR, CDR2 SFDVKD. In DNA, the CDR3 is TGTGCCACCAGTGACGGGGGTCAAGAGACCCAGTACTTC. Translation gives CATSDGGQETQYF.

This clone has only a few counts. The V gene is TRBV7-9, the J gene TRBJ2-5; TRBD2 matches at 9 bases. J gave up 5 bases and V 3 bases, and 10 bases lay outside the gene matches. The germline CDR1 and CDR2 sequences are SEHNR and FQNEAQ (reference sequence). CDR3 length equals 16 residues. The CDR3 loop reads CASSFRVSGSLETQYF. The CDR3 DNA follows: TGTGCCAGCAGCTTTCGGGTTAGCGGGAGTCTCGAGACCCAGTACTTC.

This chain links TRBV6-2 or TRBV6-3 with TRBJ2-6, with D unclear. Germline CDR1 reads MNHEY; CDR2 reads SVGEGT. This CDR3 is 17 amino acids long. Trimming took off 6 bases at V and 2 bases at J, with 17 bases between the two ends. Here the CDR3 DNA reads TGTGCCAGCAGCCCGAAAGGTGTTCTCCCTGGGGCCAACGTCCTGACTTTC. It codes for CASSPKGVLPGANVLTF.

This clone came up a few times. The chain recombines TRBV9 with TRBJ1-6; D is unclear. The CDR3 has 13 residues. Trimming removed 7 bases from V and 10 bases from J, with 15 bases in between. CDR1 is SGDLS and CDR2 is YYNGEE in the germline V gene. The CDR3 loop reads CASSYAVNSPLHF. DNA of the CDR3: TGTGCCAGCTCGTATGCTGTGAACTCACCCCTCCACTTT.

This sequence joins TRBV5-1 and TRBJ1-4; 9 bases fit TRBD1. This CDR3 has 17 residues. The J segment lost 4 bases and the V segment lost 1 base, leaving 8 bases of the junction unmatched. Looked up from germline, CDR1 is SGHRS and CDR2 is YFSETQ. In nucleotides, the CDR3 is TGCGCCAGCAGCTTGAGCCCAGGGACAGGGTTTAATGAAAAACTGTTTTTT. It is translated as CASSLSPGTGFNEKLFF.